This T cell receptor beta chain was profiled in a study of response to subunit inactivated influenza vaccine. This CDR3 is built from 18 residues. V shed 0 bases and J shed 0 bases, with 16 bases lying between them. CDR1 and CDR2 from the germline V gene are SGHRS and YFSETQ. TCRdb re-derived calls from the RT-PCR reads in MiXCR, one entry per CDR3 protein. The sample holds around 760,000 distinct CDR3 sequences; over 11% are singletons and the top ten take 5.5% to 8%. This clonotype came up many times. The sequenced sample was PBMCs from blood, obtained less than 15 days before vaccination. The chain carries TRBV5-1 and TRBJ2-1, with D possibly TRBD2 on 5 matching bases. The sequence was collected from a man aged 50 or older who received an inactivated influenza vaccine. Here the CDR3 reads CASSLGERRQSSYNEQFF. The DNA of the CDR3 is TGCGCCAGCAGCTTGGGGGAGAGGCGCCAAAGCTCCTACAATGAGCAGTTCTTC.